These 20 T cell receptor beta chains share one sample of origin, sequenced in a study of cytomegalovirus exposure and HLA in healthy donors. The method was immunoSEQ multiplex PCR; TCRdb's version includes in-frame clones alone and lacks a portion of them. The data show more than 70,000 clones, 85% to 95% seen once. The sequenced material came from PBMCs. Every receptor here comes from a woman between 18 and 30 years old in good health and CMV-seronegative.

This clone came up once. The chain carries TRBV6-5 and TRBJ2-7; 7 bases match TRBD1. V gave up 0 bases and J gave up 3 bases; unmatched junction bases: 2. This CDR3 has 14 amino acids. Germline values: CDR1 MNHEY, CDR2 SVGAGI. The CDR3 sequence is CASSYSWDSYEQYF. CDR3 DNA: TGTGCCAGCAGTTACTCGTGGGACAGCTACGAGCAGTACTTC.

The chain couples TRBV18 to TRBJ2-1, with 11 bases identical to TRBD2. Germline trimming cut 3 bases from V and 5 bases from J; bases unmatched to any gene: 9. Germline lookup yields CDR1 KGHSH and CDR2 LQKENI. The CDR3 is made up of 17 amino acids. The CDR3 is CASSPTPGLADHNEQFF. For the CDR3, the DNA is TGTGCCAGCTCACCCACCCCGGGACTAGCGGACCACAATGAGCAGTTCTTC.

The chain recombines TRBV14 with TRBJ2-5; D is uncertain. CDR1 SGHDN and CDR2 FVKESK come from the germline V gene. The CDR3 covers 11 residues. V lost 1 base, J lost 7 bases, and 4 bases lay in between. The CDR3 DNA sequence: TGTGCCAGCAGCCAAGGAGGGACCCAGTACTTC. It specifies CASSQGGTQYF. Drawing the rest from reference TRBV14 and TRBJ2-5, the complete variable domain is EAGVTQFPSHSVIEKGQTVTLRCDPISGHDNLYWYRRVMGKEIKFLLHFVKESKQDESGMPNNRFLAERTGGTYSTLKVQPAELEDSGVYFCASSQGGTQYFGPGTRLLVL.

The rearrangement uses TRBV18 and TRBJ1-6; D is perhaps TRBD1 (5 bases). Trimming took 3 bases from V and 7 from J, leaving 7 bases between them. Germline assignment: CDR1 KGHSH and CDR2 LQKENI. The CDR3 totals 13 residues. CDR3 DNA sequence: TGTGCCAGCTCACCGGGGCAGAATTCACCCCTCCACTTT. Protein product: CASSPGQNSPLHF.

V and J are TRBV11-3 and TRBJ1-5; no firm D call. The CDR3 has 16 residues. V shed 4 bases and J shed 2 bases, with 15 bases lying between them. Germline assignment: CDR1 SGHNT and CDR2 YENEEA. The CDR3 bases are TGTGCCAGCAGCTCCCGGGTAACGGCATGCAATCAGCCCCAGCATTTT. It encodes CASSSRVTACNQPQHF.

The chain uses TRBV7-2 and TRBJ1-1; D perhaps matches TRBD1 (6 bases). Germline CDR1 SGHTA, CDR2 FQGNSA. This CDR3 contains 16 residues. The V end lost 0 bases, the J end lost 5 bases, and 16 bases lay between the germline ends. CDR3 in amino acids: CASSLALTGIKTEAFF. CDR3 DNA: TGTGCCAGCAGCTTAGCGCTAACAGGGATCAAAACTGAAGCTTTCTTT. Full variable domain (remainder filled in from reference TRBV7-2 and TRBJ1-1): GAGVSQSPSNKVTEKGKDVELRCDPISGHTALYWYRQSLGQGLEFLIYFQGNSAPDKSGLPSDRFSAERTGGSVSTLTIQRTQQEDSAVYLCASSLALTGIKTEAFFGQGTRLTVV.

The chain recombines TRBV9 with TRBJ2-3, with TRBD2 matching 9 bases. Trimming took 3 bases from V and 6 from J; bases not matched to a gene: 5. The CDR3 extends over 14 amino acids. CDR1 and CDR2 (germline): SGDLS, YYNGEE. CDR3: CASSESGGKDTQYF. CDR3 DNA: TGTGCCAGCAGCGAAAGCGGGGGGAAGGATACGCAGTATTTT.

The chain is built from TRBV10-3 and TRBJ1-1; D ambiguous. Between the trimmed V and J ends, which lost 7 bases and 1 base, there was a span of 7 bases. CDR3 length equals 12 residues. Germline CDR1 ENHRY, CDR2 SYGVKD. CDR3 residues: CAINGGNTEAFF. CDR3 DNA: TGTGCCATCAACGGTGGGAACACTGAAGCTTTCTTT.

The rearrangement uses TRBV10-3 and TRBJ2-3, with D perhaps TRBD1 (5 bases). The CDR3 is 15 residues long. V was shortened by 2 bases and J by 3 bases, with 12 bases between the two germline ends. Germline V gene lookup returns CDR1 ENHRY and CDR2 SYGVKD. CDR3 loop: CAISETGPPTDTQYF. CDR3 DNA sequence: TGTGCCATCAGTGAGACAGGACCACCAACAGATACGCAGTATTTT.

The V gene is TRBV11-2, the J gene TRBJ2-7; D ambiguous. The ends were cut back, 0 bases at V and 4 bases at J, with 4 bases in the middle. Germline V gene data show CDR1 as SGHAT and CDR2 as FQNNGV. The CDR3 sequence is 12 residues long. CDR3 residues: CASSLDPYEQYF. CDR3 bases: TGTGCCAGCAGCTTAGATCCTTACGAGCAGTACTTC.

The gene calls are TRBV9 and TRBJ2-1, with D possibly TRBD2 on 5 matching bases. CDR3 length: 15 amino acids. Trimming removed 4 bases from V and 7 bases from J, with 18 bases in between. Looked up from germline, CDR1 is SGDLS and CDR2 is YYNGEE. The CDR3 DNA reads as TGTGCCAGCAGCTCCATCCCCTCGTCGGGGAATGAGCAGTTCTTC. Its protein is CASSSIPSSGNEQFF. Variable domain in full (rest from reference TRBV9 and TRBJ2-1): DSGVTQTPKHLITATGQRVTLRCSPRSGDLSVYWYQQSLDQGLQFLIQYYNGEERAKGNILERFSAQQFPDLHSELNLSSLELGDSALYFCASSSIPSSGNEQFFGPGTRLTVL.

This clone was seen only once. This sequence joins TRBV6-1 and TRBJ2-5, with D possibly being TRBD1 (8 bases). V shed 4 bases and J shed 2 bases, with 14 bases lying between them. CDR1 MNHNS and CDR2 SASEGT come from the germline V gene. The CDR3 covers 15 residues. The CDR3 sequence is CASSVQGGTQETQYF. In nucleotides, the CDR3 is TGTGCCAGCAGTGTACAGGGGGGGACTCAAGAGACCCAGTACTTC.

V gene TRBV4-3 combines with J gene TRBJ1-4, with unresolved D. The V end was cut by 3 bases, the J end by 8 bases, with 13 bases between. The germline CDR1 and CDR2 sequences are LGHNA and YSLEER. This CDR3 region has 14 residues. The CDR3 DNA follows: TGCGCCAGCAGCCAGGGTTCGTGGGCGGAAAAACTGTTTTTT. This encodes CASSQGSWAEKLFF.

This chain uses TRBV6-5 with TRBJ2-5, with unresolved D. Germline CDR1 MNHEY, CDR2 SVGAGI. This CDR3 has 12 residues. The ends were cut back, 5 bases at V and 4 bases at J, with 8 bases in the middle. The chain's CDR3 is CASSDPGETQYF. For the CDR3, the DNA is TGTGCCAGCAGTGACCCAGGAGAGACCCAGTACTTC.

V gene TRBV5-6 combines with J gene TRBJ1-1; TRBD1 matches at 7 bases. Germline trimming cut 3 bases from V and 4 bases from J; bases unmatched to any gene: 3. The germline CDR1 and CDR2 sequences are SGHDT and YYEEEE. The CDR3 length is 13 residues. The CDR3 protein is CASSSTGVTEAFF. As DNA, the CDR3 is TGTGCCAGCAGCTCTACAGGGGTCACTGAAGCTTTCTTT.

V gene TRBV7-8 combines with J gene TRBJ2-3; 14 nucleotides agree with TRBD2. The CDR3 length is 17 residues. Trimming at V came to 1 base and at J to 3 bases, leaving 3 bases not matched to a gene. Germline V CDR1 and CDR2: SGHVS, FQNEAQ. The CDR3 region has the DNA TGTGCCAGCAGCTTAGGGGGACTAGCGGGGGAGACAGATACGCAGTATTTT. Its protein is CASSLGGLAGETDTQYF.

The chain is built from TRBV29-1 and TRBJ2-2; the match to TRBD2 covers 10 bases. This CDR3 has 14 residues. Germline CDR1 is SQVTM and CDR2 is ANQGSEA. V lost 6 bases, J lost 0 bases, and 1 base stayed unmatched. The CDR3 reads CSVLAGANTGELFF. CDR3 nucleotide sequence: TGCAGCGTGCTAGCGGGGGCGAACACCGGGGAGCTGTTTTTT.

The chain joins TRBV19 to TRBJ2-1; D may be TRBD1 (6 bases). This CDR3 is 16 amino acids long. Germline-derived CDR1 and CDR2 are LNHDA and SQIVND (reference sequence). Trimming shortened V by 1 base and J by 4 bases, and 14 bases separated the two germline ends. The CDR3 loop reads CASSIGGQFPYNEQFF. The CDR3 DNA reads as TGTGCCAGTAGTATAGGGGGGCAGTTCCCGTACAATGAGCAGTTCTTC.

This sequence joins TRBV27 and TRBJ2-7; D is possibly TRBD2 (7 bases). The germline V gene encodes CDR1 MNHEY and CDR2 SMNVEV (reference sequence). With 10 bases removed from V and 0 bases from J, the gap between germline ends came to 16 bases. This CDR3 is 14 amino acids long. CDR3 nucleotides: TGTGCCACCAAAGGGGGGGGGAACTCCTACGAGCAGTACTTC. Translated: CATKGGGNSYEQYF.

J is TRBJ2-1 and V is TRBV12-5; 15 bases map to TRBD2. Trimming took 7 bases from V and 7 from J; bases not matched to a gene: 8. This CDR3 is built from 16 residues. CDR1 and CDR2 (germline): LGHNT, FRNRAP. The CDR3 DNA follows: TGTGCTAGTGTAACCTCGGGACTAGCGGGAGGAAATGAGCAGTTCTTC. This codes for CASVTSGLAGGNEQFF.